This is a list of T cell receptor beta chains from one sample in a study of blood T cells in healthy people across ages. TCRdb used MiXCR to reprocess the 5' RACE reads, holding one entry per CDR3 protein. Of a few hundred thousand distinct CDR3 sequences in the sample, about 28% are singletons; the top ten hold approximately 3.3%. These data also featured in a second study, about T cells of mothers and their children.

What was sequenced was blood. The receptors here all came from a boy younger than 10 in good health. CDR3s include the opening cysteine and the closing phenylalanine or tryptophan. Fields, in order: CDR3 length, J gene, V gene, CDR3 protein.

>16|TRBJ1-5|TRBV5-5
CASSLGQPIGNQPQHF
>15|TRBJ1-1|TRBV14
CASSQGQGGWTEAFF
>11|TRBJ2-7|TRBV12-5
CASGSGYEQYF
>14|TRBJ1-5|TRBV2
CASSRAAVNQPQHF
>13|TRBJ1-1|TRBV12-3/TRBV12-4
CASSETGPPEAFF
>14|TRBJ2-7|TRBV12-3/TRBV12-4
CASRTGTGANEQYF
>13|TRBJ2-7|TRBV20-1
CSVAGGSSYEQYF
>18|TRBJ2-7|TRBV20-1
CSARDHPPSAGGTYEQYF
>15|.|TRBV9
CASSPTGDRADEQFF
>13|TRBJ2-3|TRBV27
CASSLSTVTAQYF
>13|TRBJ2-1|TRBV24-1
CATSGGGYNEQFF
>16|TRBJ2-1|TRBV11-1
CASSVPGQGARNEQFF
>15|TRBJ2-5|TRBV27
CASSSPTSGKETQYF
>13|.|TRBV2
CASRGQATYEQYF
>18|TRBJ2-7|TRBV7-2
CASSLDVAGGTSSYEQYF
>15|TRBJ2-5|TRBV5-1
CASRLAGAAYNEHFF
>16|TRBJ2-3|TRBV20-1
CSAIGASGGVPDTQYF
>14|TRBJ2-1|TRBV20-1
CSARDQAPPGEQFF
>13|TRBJ2-5|TRBV5-1
CASSREVQETQYF
>14|TRBJ1-2|TRBV29-1
CSVAPRGANYGYTF
>16|TRBJ2-1|TRBV3-1
CASSPSQGGSYNEQFF
>15|.|TRBV5-1
CASSLGPGRYNEQFF
>16|TRBJ2-5|TRBV28
CASSSRTSGRRETQYF
>16|TRBJ2-7|TRBV2
CASSSPSESTPYEQYF
>15|.|TRBV20-1
CSARGQGVKNYEQYF
>14|TRBJ1-2|TRBV20-1
CSASEERADYDYTF
>13|TRBJ1-3|TRBV7-2
CASSLPGGNTIYF